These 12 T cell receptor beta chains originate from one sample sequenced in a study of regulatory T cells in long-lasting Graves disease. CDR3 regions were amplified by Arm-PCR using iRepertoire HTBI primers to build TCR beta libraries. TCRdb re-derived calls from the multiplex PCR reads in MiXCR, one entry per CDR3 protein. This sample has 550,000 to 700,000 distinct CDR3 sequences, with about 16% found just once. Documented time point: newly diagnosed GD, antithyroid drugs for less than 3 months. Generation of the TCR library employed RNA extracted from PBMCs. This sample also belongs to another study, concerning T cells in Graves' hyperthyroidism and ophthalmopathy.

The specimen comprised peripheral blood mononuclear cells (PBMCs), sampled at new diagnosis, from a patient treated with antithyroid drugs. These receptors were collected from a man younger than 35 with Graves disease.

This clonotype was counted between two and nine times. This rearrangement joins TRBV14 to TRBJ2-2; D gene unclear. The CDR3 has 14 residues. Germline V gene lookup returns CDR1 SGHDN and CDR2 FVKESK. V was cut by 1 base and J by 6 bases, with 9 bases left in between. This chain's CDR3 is CASSQVRSAGELFF. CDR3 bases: TGTGCCAGCAGCCAAGTCCGGTCCGCCGGGGAGCTGTTTTTT.

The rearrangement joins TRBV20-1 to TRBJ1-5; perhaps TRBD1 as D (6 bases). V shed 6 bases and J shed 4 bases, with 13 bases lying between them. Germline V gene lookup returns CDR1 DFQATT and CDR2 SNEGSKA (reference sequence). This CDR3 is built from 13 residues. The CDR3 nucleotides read TGCAGTGCGGGGGGCAGAAAGAATCAGCCCCAGCATTTT. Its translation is CSAGGRKNQPQHF.

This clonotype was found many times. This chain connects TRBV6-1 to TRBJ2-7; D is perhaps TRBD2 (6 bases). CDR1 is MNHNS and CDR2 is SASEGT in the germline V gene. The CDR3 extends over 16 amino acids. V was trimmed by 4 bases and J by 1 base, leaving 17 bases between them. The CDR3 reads CASSAYPRDASYEQYF. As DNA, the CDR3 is TGTGCCAGCAGTGCCTATCCGCGGGACGCATCCTACGAGCAGTACTTC.

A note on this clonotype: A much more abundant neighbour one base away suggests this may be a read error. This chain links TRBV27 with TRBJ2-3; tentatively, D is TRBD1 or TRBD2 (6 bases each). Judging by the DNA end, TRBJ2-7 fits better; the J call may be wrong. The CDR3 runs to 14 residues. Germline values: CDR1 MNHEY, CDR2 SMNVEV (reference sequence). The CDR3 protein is CAAGSGLGADEQYF. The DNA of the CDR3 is TGTGCCGCGGGCTCGGGACTGGGGGCGGACGAGCAGTACTTC.

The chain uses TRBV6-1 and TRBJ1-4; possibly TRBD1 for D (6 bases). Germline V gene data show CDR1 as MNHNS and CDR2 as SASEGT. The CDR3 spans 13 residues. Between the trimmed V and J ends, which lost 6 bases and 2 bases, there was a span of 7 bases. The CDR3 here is CASRRGTNEKLFF. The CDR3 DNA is TGTGCCAGCAGAAGGGGGACTAATGAAAAACTGTTTTTT.

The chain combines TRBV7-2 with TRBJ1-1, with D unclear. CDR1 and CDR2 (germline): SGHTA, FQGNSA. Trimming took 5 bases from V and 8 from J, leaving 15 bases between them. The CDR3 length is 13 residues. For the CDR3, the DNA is TGTGCCAGCAGCCGCAAAGAGAGCGGAGAAGCTTTCTTT. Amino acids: CASSRKESGEAFF.

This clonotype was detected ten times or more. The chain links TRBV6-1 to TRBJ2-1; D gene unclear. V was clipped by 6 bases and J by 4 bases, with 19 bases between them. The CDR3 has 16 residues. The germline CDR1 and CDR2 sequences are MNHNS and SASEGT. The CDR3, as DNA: TGTGCCAGCAGGGTTCGTTTCGACGGAATATACAATGAGCAGTTCTTC. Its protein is CASRVRFDGIYNEQFF.

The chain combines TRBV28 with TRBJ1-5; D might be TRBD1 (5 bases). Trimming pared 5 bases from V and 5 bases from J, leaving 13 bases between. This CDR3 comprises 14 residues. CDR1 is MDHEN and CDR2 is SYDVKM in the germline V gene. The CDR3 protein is CASSPTGGYQPQHF. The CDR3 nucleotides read TGTGCCAGCAGTCCCACCGGGGGATATCAGCCCCAGCATTTT.

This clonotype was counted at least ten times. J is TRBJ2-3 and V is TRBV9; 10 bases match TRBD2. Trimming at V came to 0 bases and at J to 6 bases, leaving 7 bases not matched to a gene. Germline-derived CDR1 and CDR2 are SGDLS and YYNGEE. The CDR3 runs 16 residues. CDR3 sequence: CASSVGFSGRSDTQYF. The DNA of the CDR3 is TGTGCCAGCAGCGTAGGTTTTAGCGGGAGGAGCGATACGCAGTATTTT.

The CDR3 DNA follows: TGTGCCAGCAGCGCAAATCGGGGGCTCGAGCAGTACTTC. Amino acids: CASSANRGLEQYF. J is TRBJ2-7 and V is TRBV3-1; D might be TRBD1 or TRBD2, each matching 6 bases. Germline loops: CDR1 LGHDT, CDR2 YNNKEL (reference sequence). V shed 5 bases and J shed 6 bases, with 14 bases lying between them. The CDR3 is 13 residues long.

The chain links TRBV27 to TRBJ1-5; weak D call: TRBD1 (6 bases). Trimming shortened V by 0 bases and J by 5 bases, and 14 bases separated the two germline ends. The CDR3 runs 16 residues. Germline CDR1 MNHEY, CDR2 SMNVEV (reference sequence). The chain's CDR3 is CASSLSYPGEYQPQHF. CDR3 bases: TGTGCCAGCAGTTTATCGTATCCAGGGGAGTATCAGCCCCAGCATTTT.

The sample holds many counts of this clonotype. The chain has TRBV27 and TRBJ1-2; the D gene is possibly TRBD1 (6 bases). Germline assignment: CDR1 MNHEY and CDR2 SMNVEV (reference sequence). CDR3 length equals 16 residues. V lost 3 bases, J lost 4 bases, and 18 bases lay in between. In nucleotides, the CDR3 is TGTGCCAGCAGTTTGCAGGGGACTACTAGTGTCTATGGCTACACCTTC. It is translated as CASSLQGTTSVYGYTF.